This TCR beta chain emerged from a study of shared clonotypes between healthy human individuals. Findings and caveats of the study: Rarefaction showed sorted-subset sequencing was incomplete despite large depth. Naive CD4 clonotypes overlapped across a handful of donors at approximately 5.3%.

Germline V gene lookup returns CDR1 SGHKS and CDR2 YYEKEE (reference sequence). The CDR3 length is 15 residues. Trimming took 4 bases from V and 4 from J, leaving 15 bases between them. A remark on this clone: Antigen unknown.

Original analysis: Without quality scores, immunoSEQ junctional reads could not be filtered like full-length reads. Method: immunoSEQ multiplex PCR; TCRdb's copy keeps in-frame clones and lacks some. That table is the source of V, J and clone size, and D and trimming were worked out from the DNA. Of 2 million to 2.5 million clones in the sample, under 95% were seen once. The chain couples TRBV5-5 to TRBJ2-1; possibly TRBD1 for D (6 bases). Sequenced input: naive CD4+ T cells from PBMCs. Stated subset: CD45RA+ positively selected. This TCR was sampled from a young man in good health. Some clones in this sample may be carry-over from other donors' samples. The CDR3 DNA follows: TGTGCCAGCAGCCCCACCGGGACAAATTACAATGAGCAGTTCTTC. This sequence encodes CASSPTGTNYNEQFF.